Shown below are 12 T cell receptor beta chains from a single sample sequenced in a study of blood T cell repertoires in COVID-19. This table comes from immunoSEQ multiplex PCR, and its TCRdb copy is limited to in-frame clones, with some not included. The repertoire holds under 65,000 clones, with about 81% as singletons. The sequenced material came from peripheral blood. The source of these receptors is a man in his 60s with COVID-19, enrolled during active disease.

This clone has just a few counts. The chain carries TRBV5-6 and TRBJ1-5, with 7 positions matching TRBD1. V trimming: 4 bases; J trimming: 4 bases; junction bases outside the gene matches: 5. This CDR3 contains 14 residues. Germline CDR1 and CDR2: SGHDT and YYEEEE. The CDR3 bases are TGTGCCAGCAGCCCCGGGACAGAAAATCAGCCCCAGCATTTT. It translates to CASSPGTENQPQHF.

This chain uses TRBV18 with TRBJ1-2, with D possibly matching TRBD1 (5 bases). Germline loops: CDR1 KGHSH, CDR2 LQKENI. There are 13 residues in the CDR3. V was shortened by 3 bases and J by 5 bases, with 10 bases between the two germline ends. As DNA, the CDR3 is TGTGCCAGCTCACCGGACGGGGGGTATGGCTACACCTTC. It is translated as CASSPDGGYGYTF.

The V call is TRBV18, the J call TRBJ1-2; D remains unclear. CDR1 KGHSH and CDR2 LQKENI come from the germline V gene. The CDR3 covers 15 residues. The V gene lost 3 bases and the J gene lost 0 bases, with 11 bases spanning the gap. The CDR3 here is CASSPSSRPNYGYTF. In nucleotides, the CDR3 is TGTGCCAGCTCACCCTCTTCCAGGCCTAACTATGGCTACACCTTC.

J is TRBJ2-7 and V is TRBV4-2; 15 bases line up with TRBD2. The V and J ends lost 4 bases and 0 bases, in that order; junction bases with no gene match: 7. The CDR3 totals 18 residues. Germline CDR1 LGHNA, CDR2 YNFKEQ. CDR3 in amino acids: CASSPTGLAGGSSYEQYF. CDR3 coding DNA: TGTGCCAGCAGCCCCACGGGACTAGCGGGGGGAAGCTCCTACGAGCAGTACTTC.

This chain links TRBV19 with TRBJ2-2, with 7 bases that match TRBD2. The CDR3 is made up of 15 amino acids. Germline lookup yields CDR1 LNHDA and CDR2 SQIVND (reference sequence). V was pared by 7 bases and J by 8 bases, with 13 bases of the junction left unmatched. The CDR3 is CASTGKDLAEGELFF. For the CDR3, the DNA is TGTGCCAGTACCGGGAAGGACCTAGCGGAGGGGGAGCTGTTTTTT.

This chain links TRBV3-1 (or the pseudogene TRBV3-2) with TRBJ2-7, with D possibly being TRBD2 (6 bases). The CDR3 covers 13 residues. The V and J ends lost 3 bases and 6 bases respectively, with 12 bases between them. CDR1 is LGHDT and CDR2 is YNNKEL in the germline V gene (reference sequence). DNA of the CDR3: TGTGCCAGCAGCCAGTCCCAGGGAGGCGAGCAGTACTTC. This translates into CASSQSQGGEQYF.

The chain employs TRBV11-2 and TRBJ2-3; 7 bases are shared with TRBD2. Germline V gene sequence: CDR1 SGHAT, CDR2 FQNNGV. The V gene end was trimmed by 0 bases and the J gene end by 4 bases; junction bases not matched to a gene: 16. There are 19 residues in the CDR3. CDR3 in amino acids: CASSLDLGFLAGEADTQYF. In DNA form, the CDR3 reads TGTGCCAGCAGCTTAGATTTAGGGTTCTTGGCGGGAGAGGCAGATACGCAGTATTTT.

This rearrangement joins TRBV9 to TRBJ2-7; TRBD1 is a possible D gene (5 bases). The length of the CDR3 is 12 residues. CDR1 SGDLS and CDR2 YYNGEE come from the germline V gene. V was trimmed by 0 bases and J by 12 bases, leaving 13 bases between them. The CDR3 protein is CASSVVGSRVYF. The CDR3, as DNA: TGTGCCAGCAGCGTAGTAGGCAGCAGGGTGTACTTC.

This chain uses TRBV7-9 with TRBJ1-4; D gene unclear. CDR3 length: 15 residues. Germline V gene sequence: CDR1 SEHNR, CDR2 FQNEAQ (reference sequence). V lost 5 bases, J lost 4 bases, and 14 bases lay in between. Here the CDR3 reads CASSGDGGRNEKLFF. In DNA, the CDR3 is TGTGCCAGCAGCGGTGACGGAGGTCGTAATGAAAAACTGTTTTTT. The complete variable domain, with remaining parts taken from reference TRBV7-9 and TRBJ1-4, reads DTGVSQNPRHKITKRGQNVTFRCDPISEHNRLYWYRQTLGQGPEFLTYFQNEAQLEKSRLLSDRFSAERPKGSFSTLEIQRTEQGDSAMYLCASSGDGGRNEKLFFGSGTQLSVL.

V gene TRBV5-1 combines with J gene TRBJ2-7; weak D call: TRBD2 (7 bases). The germline CDR1 and CDR2 sequences are SGHRS and YFSETQ. The ends were cut back, 3 bases at V and 7 bases at J, with 17 bases in the middle. The CDR3 loop spans 14 amino acids. CDR3 nucleotides: TGCGCCAGCAGCTCCCAAGGGGGGGCGCGAGAGCAGTACTTC. Translating gives CASSSQGGAREQYF.

J is TRBJ2-2 and V is TRBV9; maybe TRBD1 (5 bases). The ends were cut back, 4 bases at V and 7 bases at J, with 11 bases in the middle. Germline V lookup: CDR1 SGDLS, CDR2 YYNGEE. The CDR3 sequence is 13 residues long. The CDR3, as DNA: TGTGCCAGCAGCCCCCAGGGTGGCGGGGAGCTGTTTTTT. Translated, it gives CASSPQGGGELFF.

To note about this clone: The same CDR3 can be traced to other DNA sequences in this sample. The rearrangement links TRBV2 to TRBJ2-7; no clear D. V was cut by 4 bases and J by 4 bases, with 2 bases left in between. Looked up from germline, CDR1 is SNHLY and CDR2 is FYNNEI. CDR3 length equals 10 residues. The DNA of the CDR3 is TGTGCCAGCAGTGCTTACGAGCAGTACTTC. Protein: CASSAYEQYF.